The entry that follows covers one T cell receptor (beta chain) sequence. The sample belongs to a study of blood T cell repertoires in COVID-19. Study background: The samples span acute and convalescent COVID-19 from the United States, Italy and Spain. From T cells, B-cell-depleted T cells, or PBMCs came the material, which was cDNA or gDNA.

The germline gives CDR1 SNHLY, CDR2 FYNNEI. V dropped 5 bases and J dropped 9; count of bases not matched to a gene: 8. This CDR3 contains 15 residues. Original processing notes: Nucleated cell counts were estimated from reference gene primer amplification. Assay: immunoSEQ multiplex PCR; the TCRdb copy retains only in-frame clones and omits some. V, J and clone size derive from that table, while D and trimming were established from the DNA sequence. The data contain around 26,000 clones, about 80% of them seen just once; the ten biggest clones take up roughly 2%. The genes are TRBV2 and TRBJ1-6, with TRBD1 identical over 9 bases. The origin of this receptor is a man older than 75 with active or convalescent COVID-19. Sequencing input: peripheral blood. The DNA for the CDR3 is TGTGCCAGCAGTCGGGACAGGGCCGACGGTTCACCCCTCCACTTT. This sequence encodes CASSRDRADGSPLHF.